This TCR beta chain was sequenced in a study of blood T cells in healthy people across ages. Concerning this clonotype itself: What it binds is unknown.

Then a second PCR, running roughly 7 to 11 cycles, was carried out with a sample-barcoded 5' primer and a J-beta primer mix. TCRdb passed the 5' RACE reads through MiXCR, listing each CDR3 protein once. The sample lists approximately 600,000 distinct CDR3 sequences, roughly 58% occurring once. Germline V gives CDR1 SQVTM, CDR2 ANQGSEA. This CDR3 is built from 15 residues. V shed 3 bases, J shed 4 bases, and the junction held 5 bases outside the gene matches. Study-level findings and limits: TCR beta diversity tracked closely with naive T cell percentage. The authors considered diversity estimates from one million T cells to be underestimates.

Sequencing was performed on blood. The clonotype originates from a man between 60 and 75 years old in good health. The chain recombines TRBV29-1 with TRBJ2-3; 12 bases line up with TRBD1. The CDR3 loop reads CSVDPGQGAADTQYF. DNA for the CDR3: TGCAGCGTTGACCCGGGACAGGGGGCTGCAGATACGCAGTATTTT.